The entry below describes one TCR beta chain. Its antigen target is currently unknown. It has no much larger one-base neighbor in the sample; base qualities were not kept. The data derive from a study of vaccination effects on CD4 cells after COVID-19 (dated 2022 in TCRdb). Study-level background: Two doses of either the BNT162b2 or the mRNA-1273 mRNA SARS-CoV-2 vaccine were administered to participants. In both COVID-19 convalescent patients and infection-naive vaccine recipients, the study compared SARS-CoV-2 spike-specific CD4+ TCR repertoires from before mRNA vaccination with those from after it. Altogether, approximately 10 COVID-19 convalescent patients and a few SARS-CoV-2-naive healthy vaccine recipients made up the full study. In the study, cultures from other donors were sequenced using the Oncomine TCR Beta short-read assay on an Illumina iSeq 100. The research as a whole found: Clones induced by infection and clones induced by vaccination both contracted markedly at late timepoints after vaccination, which fits with T cell responses waning over time. In healthy vaccine recipients, vaccine-induced clones were almost all SARS-CoV-2 mono-reactive, with only 1 of 255 cross-reactive with common cold coronaviruses. The study was limited by a small number of convalescent patients, and early post-infection timepoints were lacking.

From the germline V gene, CDR1 is SGHTA and CDR2 is FQGNSA. V is clipped by 0 bases and J by 2 bases, and the sequence between their germline boundaries is 13 bases long. From cysteine to phenylalanine, the CDR3 is 16 amino acids long. Only CDR3 DNA remains: 48 bases, in frame from the first base. To identify antigen-specific CD4+ T cell clonotypes by their expansion, the ViraFEST assay first stimulated PBMC with viral peptide pools and then applied TCR sequencing. After around ten days of culture, CD4+ T cells were isolated with the EasySep CD4+ T cell isolation kit. Healthy vaccine recipients had no prior SARS-CoV-2 infection, confirmed by negative nucleocapsid antibodies before and after vaccination. Approximately 2.1 million PBMC per well were cultured in IMDM with around 5% human AB serum, 10 IU/ml IL-2 and gentamicin, plus 10 ug/ml peptides. Half of the culture medium was replaced with fresh IL-2-containing medium on days 3 and 7. Unless otherwise noted, each peptide stimulation condition was cultured in triplicate wells. Using Ficoll-Paque Plus gradient centrifugation, PBMC were separated from whole blood and then either used fresh or cryopreserved at -140C. The spike proteins of SARS-CoV-2 and of the common cold coronaviruses HCoV-NL63, HCoV-OC43 and HCoV-229E were spanned by overlapping peptide pools. The QIAamp micro DNA kit was used to extract genomic DNA from the cultured CD4+ T cells.

The library relied on the immunoSEQ multiplex PCR assay. DNA from the cultured, isolated CD4+ T cells was subjected to TCR beta CDR3 sequencing. The study's processing was this. Non-productive TCR sequences were discarded, and reads were trimmed to the CDR3 region, with only CDR3s of 7 or more amino acids retained. The MANAFEST web app was used to pick out antigen-specific clonotypes by comparing their expansion in peptide wells with that in reference cultures. To be called positive, a clone needed expansion at FDR<0.05 compared with the reference and with all other wells, an odds ratio greater than 5, and a frequency greater than 0.1% in two replicate wells. Cross-reactive clonotypes were defined as significantly expanded in SARS-CoV-2 spike wells and in at least one common cold coronavirus spike condition. CDR3 similarity was assessed by Levenshtein distance with the stringdist R package, and unrooted trees were built with ape in R 3.6.1. TCRdb stores this immuneACCESS table with in-frame sequences only. Part of the clones is absent; in the studies checked, under half of the shortfall reflects unresolved V genes, and no reason is known for the rest. The V and J calls and clone size are taken from that table; D and trimming were inferred from the DNA. The sample table lists around 45,000 clones, roughly 79% of them with a count of one. Of the sample, approximately 10% is held by the ten largest clones.

The sample was CD4+ T cells from PBMCs cultured with SARS-CoV-2 spike peptides, taken before COVID-19 vaccination. The sample's cell subset or site label is to be understood as: SARS-CoV-2 spike overlapping peptide pool stimulation. This chain is built from TRBV7-2 and TRBJ2-5, with a weak D call of TRBD1 (6 bases match). This TCR was sampled from a human donor who received a COVID-19 vaccine. The bases read TGTGCCAGCAGCTTAGCGCTCGGCAGGGGACAAGAGACCCAGTACTTC. This sequence encodes CASSLALGRGQETQYF.